Detailed here is one TCR beta chain. Its cognate antigen has yet to be identified. The input lacks base qualities; no much larger clone sits a single base away. The V and J ends are trimmed by 5 bases and 3 bases, leaving 19 bases between them. The CDR3 numbers 16 residues from cysteine through phenylalanine. Just CDR3 DNA is preserved here, 48 bases in frame from base 1. Systemically healthy Caucasian individuals from Russia, 35 to 50 in total and aged about 6 to 95 years, were included as donors. Approximately 9 milliliters of peripheral blood were collected from each donor into EDTA-treated Vacutainer tubes. Ficoll-Paque density-gradient centrifugation was used to isolate PBMCs, with at least 7 million per sample. Trizol reagent was used to extract total RNA from PBMCs, with at least 5 micrograms per sample. Naive CD45RAhigh/CD27high T cell percentages were measured by flow cytometry on a PBMC aliquot from every donor.

These data originate in a study of blood T cells in healthy people across ages (dated by TCRdb to 2013 to 2016). Describing the broader study: In model experiments, template switching captured roughly one uniquely barcoded TCR beta cDNA molecule for every two T cells. To avoid experimental bias, donors of different ages were distributed randomly across sequencing lanes. For two donors (one aged 18 to 30 and one aged 80 or older), the study analyzed two additional independent replicas of 1 million unique cDNA reads from the same blood draw. Using deep sequencing normalized with unique cDNA molecular identifiers, the study measured how TCR beta repertoire diversity changes with age. Donors were grouped into four age groups: young (average 16 years), middle-aged (approximately 41), aged (roughly 67) and long-lived (around 80). Results the study describes overall, beyond this receptor: Estimates of total diversity based on one million sequenced T cells were regarded as lower bounds and as underestimates. Compared with the aged group, the long-lived group had more naive CD4+ T cells, fewer expanded clones and increased TCR diversity, suggesting age selection. A strong correlation was found between observed TCR beta diversity and the percentage of naive T cells measured by flow cytometry. Bulk unsorted PBMC profiling prevented conclusive comparison of naive and antigen-experienced compartments. The CMV infection status of donors was not known, potentially confounding age-related changes in expanded clonotypes. Observed TCR beta diversity per million T cells fell roughly linearly with age, and a significant reduction was already apparent by age about 43.

Receptor amplification or capture employed 5' RACE. TCRdb records Illumina HiSeq 2500 as the sequencer. The second PCR ran for about 6 to 11 cycles and used a J-beta primer mix along with a sample-barcoded 5' primer. A unique molecular identifier was introduced onto each TCR beta cDNA molecule by a template-switch 5' adaptor carrying 12 random nucleotides. Each sample yielded at least 3 million CDR3-containing paired-end reads. First-strand cDNA synthesis was performed from all RNA using the Mint cDNA synthesis kit, with priming by a TRBC-specific oligonucleotide. Following uracil-DNA glycosylase treatment, all cDNA underwent a first 18-cycle PCR with the universal primers M1SS and BC2_uni_R. In the paper's pipeline: For normalization, 1 million high-quality reads were randomly selected from each sample, with every read carrying a distinct molecular identifier. Instead of being binned into consensus sequences, reads with shared molecular identifiers were discarded. MiTCR, set to a Q25 quality threshold and the strictest error-elimination algorithm, was used for CDR3 identification, clonotype clustering and error correction. A nonparametric unseen species model with Euler transformation was used to estimate a lower bound on total TCR beta diversity. Using fastp trimming at Q25 and MiXCR clonotype assembly, TCRdb reanalyzed the public sequencing data and kept in-frame beta chains. A single entry per CDR3 protein holds the most common genes and DNA from its merged rows. None of the V and J calls come from the authors' own analysis; TCRdb made them. The sample has 1.5 million to 2 million distinct CDR3 sequences on record, around 50% of them singletons. The top ten clones comprise less than 2.5% of the sample.

This receptor was obtained from a woman aged 40 to 50 in good health. The sequenced sample was blood. This chain is built from TRBV12-3 or TRBV12-4 and TRBJ1-2; D gene: possibly TRBD1, on 5 matching bases. The encoded CDR3 is CASSRTLPGTHYGYTF. At the DNA level, the sequence is TGTGCCAGCAGTCGGACTTTGCCAGGGACTCACTATGGCTACACCTTC.